These 10 T cell receptor beta chains share one sample of origin, sequenced in a study of human T cells and chemical hapten exposure. Time point indicated: patch test 1, 2 weeks after DPC sensitization. As to treatment: therapeutic diphenylcyclopropenone sensitization with weekly scalp DPC. The study extracted total RNA from unfractionated whole blood. TCRdb reprocessed the RACE reads via MiXCR and lists one record per CDR3 protein. The repertoire holds some 41,000 distinct CDR3 sequences, with 4% as singletons. The sample was whole blood, taken in connection with sensitization to the hapten diphenylcyclopropenone (DPC). All receptors come from a man aged 50 to 60 with alopecia areata. Some clones in this sample may be carry-over from other donors' samples.

This clonotype was found many times. CDR3 sequence reads: CASRQGVREQYF. The CDR3 bases are TGTGCCAGCAGACAGGGGGTACGAGAGCAGTACTTC. The chain has TRBV3-1 and TRBJ2-7; 8 bases map to TRBD1. The ends lost 6 bases at V and 7 bases at J; junction bases unmatched: 5. Germline V lookup: CDR1 LGHDT, CDR2 YNNKEL (reference sequence). The CDR3 has 12 residues.

This clonotype was counted ten times or more. The V and J genes are TRBV20-1 and TRBJ2-3; 9 nucleotides align to TRBD2. Germline V gene lookup returns CDR1 DFQATT and CDR2 SNEGSKA (reference sequence). The V and J ends lost 6 bases and 0 bases, in that order; junction bases with no gene match: 7. The CDR3 is made up of 15 amino acids. The CDR3 reads CSARPTSGSTDTQYF. The CDR3 DNA reads as TGCAGTGCACGCCCAACTAGCGGGAGCACAGATACGCAGTATTTT.

This clonotype was observed at least ten times. The genes are TRBV29-1 and TRBJ2-5, with D perhaps being TRBD1 or TRBD2 (6 bases each). V lost 4 bases and J lost 5, with 11 bases in between. The germline V gene has CDR1 SQVTM and CDR2 ANQGSEA. The CDR3 totals 12 residues. The CDR3 DNA reads TGCAGCGTTGGTCGGAGGGGGGAGACCCAGTACTTC. It codes for CSVGRRGETQYF.

This clonotype has only a few counts. The chain links TRBV7-9 to TRBJ1-4; TRBD1 matches 10 bases. Germline loops: CDR1 SEHNR, CDR2 FQNEAQ (reference sequence). V was pared by 5 bases and J by 3 bases, with 9 bases of the junction left unmatched. The CDR3 is made up of 17 amino acids. Written as DNA, the CDR3 is TGTGCCAGCAGCGCCCGACAGGGGGCTGGGGCTAATGAAAAACTGTTTTTT. The encoded protein is CASSARQGAGANEKLFF.

This clonotype was recorded many times. This chain connects TRBV6-2 or TRBV6-3 to TRBJ1-1; D gene unclear. CDR1 is MNHEY, CDR2 SVGEGT, per germline. The CDR3 loop spans 14 amino acids. V lost 7 bases, J lost 4 bases, and 16 bases lay in between. CDR3 DNA: TGTGCCAGCACCCCACAATGGAGGGTCACTGAAGCTTTCTTT. Amino acid sequence: CASTPQWRVTEAFF.

Many counts were recorded for this clonotype. The rearrangement links TRBV7-9 to TRBJ2-3; 7 positions match TRBD2. The CDR3 has 15 residues. The V segment lost 5 bases and the J segment 2 bases; nucleotides outside the gene matches: 7. CDR1 and CDR2 from the germline V gene are SEHNR and FQNEAQ (reference sequence). CDR3 DNA: TGTGCCAGCAGCCTGACTAGCAGTTACACAGATACGCAGTATTTT. This sequence encodes CASSLTSSYTDTQYF.

Ten or more counts support this clonotype. The chain carries TRBV6-2 or TRBV6-3 and TRBJ1-5; no firm D call. Looked up from germline, CDR1 is MNHEY and CDR2 is SVGEGT. The CDR3 spans 16 residues. Trimming stripped 3 bases from V and 0 bases from J, with 12 bases between. The CDR3 region is CASSYGSQTSNQPQHF. DNA of the CDR3: TGTGCCAGCAGTTATGGTTCACAGACTAGCAATCAGCCCCAGCATTTT.

At least ten counts were recorded for this clonotype. The rearrangement links TRBV5-1 to TRBJ2-3; D may be TRBD1 or TRBD2 (5 bases each). Trimming shortened V by 4 bases and J by 1 base, and 13 bases separated the two germline ends. The CDR3 consists of 15 residues. Per germline, CDR1 SGHRS and CDR2 YFSETQ. CDR3 sequence (DNA): TGCGCCAGCAGCCGCGAGGGGCGACGCACAGATACGCAGTATTTT. Its protein is CASSREGRRTDTQYF.

This clonotype has ten or more counts. The chain couples TRBV24-1 to TRBJ2-2, with D perhaps TRBD2 (5 bases). Germline V gives CDR1 KGHDR, CDR2 SFDVKD. CDR3 length equals 14 residues. V lost 2 bases and J lost 8, with 11 bases in between. In DNA, the CDR3 is TGTGCCACCAGTGATTCAGGAGGCCGGGGGGAGCTGTTTTTT. Its translation is CATSDSGGRGELFF.

This clonotype was counted ten times or more. The chain has TRBV29-1 and TRBJ2-5; the match to TRBD1 covers 8 bases. V dropped 4 bases and J dropped 1; count of bases not matched to a gene: 5. The CDR3 spans 14 residues. In germline, CDR1 is SQVTM, CDR2 ANQGSEA. The CDR3 DNA sequence: TGCAGCGTTGTGGCTCAGGGGGCCCAAGAGACCCAGTACTTC. Translation gives CSVVAQGAQETQYF.